Presented here are 11 T cell receptor beta chains from one specimen sequenced in a study of beta chain features in type 1 diabetes. Study conclusions and caveats: A moderate, significant TCRB CDR3 shortening appeared in type 1 diabetes across four CD4+ subsets.

These receptors lack a known antigen. As every portion of the isolated RNA was reverse transcribed, the sequencing read expressed TCRB transcripts. The protocol was immunoSEQ multiplex PCR, while the TCRdb copy is restricted to in-frame clones and leaves out a portion. The table has roughly 240,000 clones, 20% to 25% seen once. Input material: naive CD4+ T cells from blood. Receptors were obtained from a woman between 25 and 40 years old with type 1 diabetes.

CDR3 in amino acids: CASSDPSTVYQETQYF. The DNA of the CDR3 is TGTGCCAGCAGTGATCCCTCGACAGTGTACCAAGAGACCCAGTACTTC. The rearrangement uses TRBV25-1 and TRBJ2-5; D perhaps matches TRBD1 (5 bases). CDR3 size: 16 residues. The germline V gene encodes CDR1 MGHDK and CDR2 SYGVNS. The V and J ends lost 3 bases and 0 bases respectively, with 14 bases between them.

The chain uses TRBV7-9 and TRBJ2-5, with TRBD1 as a possible D gene (5 bases). The length of the CDR3 is 15 residues. V lost 2 bases, J lost 4 bases, and 14 bases lay in between. In germline, CDR1 is SEHNR, CDR2 FQNEAQ (reference sequence). CDR3 sequence (DNA): TGTGCCAGCAGCTTATCTCCTGACAGTTCAGAGACCCAGTACTTC. Protein sequence: CASSLSPDSSETQYF.

This chain links TRBV19 with TRBJ1-3, with D unresolved. Per the germline V gene, CDR1 is LNHDA and CDR2 is SQIVND (reference sequence). CDR3 length equals 14 residues. Trimming stripped 8 bases from V and 0 bases from J, with 11 bases between. CDR3 residues: CASSPGNSGNTIYF. CDR3 nucleotide sequence: TGTGCCAGTTCCCCGGGAAACTCTGGAAACACCATATATTTT.

Here the CDR3 reads CASSHGQAPGELFF. The CDR3 DNA reads as TGTGCCAGCTCACACGGACAGGCGCCCGGGGAGCTGTTTTTT. The gene calls are TRBV18 and TRBJ2-2, with 7 bases identical to TRBD1. The CDR3 is made up of 14 amino acids. The germline V gene encodes CDR1 KGHSH and CDR2 LQKENI. V shed 4 bases, J shed 6 bases, and the junction held 5 bases outside the gene matches.

The chain couples TRBV5-1 to TRBJ1-1; no firm D call. V dropped 3 bases and J dropped 1 base, with 10 bases sitting between them. CDR1 and CDR2 from the germline V gene are SGHRS and YFSETQ. The CDR3 extends over 14 amino acids. CDR3 sequence reads: CASSSWAGNTEAFF. In DNA, the CDR3 is TGCGCCAGCAGCTCCTGGGCCGGGAACACTGAAGCTTTCTTT.

This clone occurred a few times. DNA for the CDR3: TGTGCCAGCAGCCCCACGTTAGCGGCGGGAAATGAGCAGTTCTTC. Its protein is CASSPTLAAGNEQFF. V and J are TRBV9 and TRBJ2-1, with TRBD2 as a possible D gene (6 bases). CDR3 size: 15 residues. From germline, CDR1 is SGDLS and CDR2 YYNGEE. Trimming removed 4 bases at V and 7 bases at J, with 18 bases between.

The chain links TRBV15 to TRBJ2-1; D might be TRBD2 (6 bases). Trimming pared 8 bases from V and 1 base from J, leaving 15 bases between. This CDR3 has 15 residues. Germline lookup yields CDR1 LNHNV and CDR2 YYDKDF (reference sequence). CDR3 DNA sequence: TGTGCCACCTCCGGCGGGGAAACTTCCTACAATGAGCAGTTCTTC. Its protein product is CATSGGETSYNEQFF.

The V call is TRBV4-1, the J call TRBJ1-4; 7 bases align to TRBD1. Germline trimming cut 1 base from V and 10 bases from J; bases unmatched to any gene: 6. The germline V gene encodes CDR1 MGHRA and CDR2 YSYEKL. This CDR3 is built from 14 residues. The CDR3 is CASSQGDSLGKLFF. The CDR3 nucleotides read TGCGCCAGCAGCCAAGGGGACAGCTTGGGAAAACTGTTTTTT.

This clone was recorded a few times. V usage is TRBV18 and J usage is TRBJ2-7; 7 bases fit TRBD1. From germline, CDR1 is KGHSH and CDR2 LQKENI. The CDR3 has 15 amino acids. The trim removed 3 bases at V and 0 bases at J, leaving 5 bases unmatched. CDR3 sequence (DNA): TGTGCCAGCTCACCCGGGACAGTTAGCTCCTACGAGCAGTACTTC. Its protein product is CASSPGTVSSYEQYF. Full variable domain (missing parts from reference TRBV18 and TRBJ2-7): NAGVMQNPRHLVRRRGQEARLRCSPMKGHSHVYWYRQLPEEGLKFMVYLQKENIIDESGMPKERFSAEFPKEGPSILRIQQVVRGDSAAYFCASSPGTVSSYEQYFGPGTRLTVT.

The sample holds a few counts of this clone. The rearrangement joins TRBV30 to TRBJ1-5; D might be TRBD1 (5 bases). CDR3 length: 14 residues. V was cut by 3 bases and J by 0 bases, with 9 bases left in between. Germline V gives CDR1 GTSNPN, CDR2 SVGIG (reference sequence). The DNA for the CDR3 is TGTGCCTGGAGGGGGCCTTATAGCAATCAGCCCCAGCATTTT. This codes for CAWRGPYSNQPQHF.

The chain combines TRBV9 with TRBJ1-3, with D perhaps matching TRBD1 (5 bases). V was cut by 7 bases and J by 0 bases, with 11 bases left in between. CDR1 and CDR2 from the germline V gene are SGDLS and YYNGEE. The CDR3 consists of 14 residues. CDR3 coding DNA: TGTGCCAGCGGCGGGGCTGGCTCTGGAAACACCATATATTTT. This codes for CASGGAGSGNTIYF.